These T cell receptor beta chains were read from a single sample in a study of response to subunit inactivated influenza vaccine. One entry per CDR3 protein results from TCRdb running MiXCR on the RT-PCR reads. The sample contains roughly 650,000 distinct CDR3 sequences, approximately 14% of which appear only once. The source was PBMCs from blood, collected 11 to 12 days after vaccination. The receptors were gathered from a man aged 50-59 years who received an inactivated influenza vaccine. The CDR3 runs from the conserved cysteine through the conserved F or W. D genes are given only for firm matches. Clone size is not always given. Where it is, it says once, few, many or a class for expanded clones.

TRBJ1-2,NA,NA,TRBV29-1,TGCAGCGTTGAAGTCTCCCAGCTCTATGGCTACACCTTC,CSVEVSQLYGYTF
TRBJ1-5,many,NA,TRBV6-4,TGTGCCAGCAGTACGGGGGTCAATCAGCCCCAGCATTTT,CASSTGVNQPQHF
TRBJ2-7,NA,NA,TRBV5-1,TGCGCCAGCAGCTTCGGCGAACACTCCTACGAGCAGTACTTC,CASSFGEHSYEQYF
TRBJ2-7,NA,NA,TRBV14,TGTGCCAGCAGCCCGCGGTGGGGAAACGAGCAGTACTTC,CASSPRWGNEQYF
TRBJ2-3,NA,NA,TRBV12-3/TRBV12-4,TGTGCCAGCAGTTTACAACTAGACTTTCGGGGGTCGGGATATACGCAGTATTTT,CASSLQLDFRGSGYTQYF
TRBJ2-7,few,NA,TRBV10-3,TGTGCCATCAGGGGATCGGAGGGGAGCTACGAGCAGTACTTC,CAIRGSEGSYEQYF
TRBJ2-7,few,TRBD1,TRBV11-2,TGTGCCAGCAGCTTGGGGACAGGCCGGTCCTACGAGCAGTACTTC,CASSLGTGRSYEQYF
TRBJ1-1,few,TRBD1,TRBV24-1,TGTGCCACCAGTGAGGACAGGGGTGAAGCTTTCTTT,CATSEDRGEAFF
TRBJ1-4,few,NA,TRBV28,TGTGCCAGCAGCCCAGGGTTCAGGGATGAAAAACTGTTTTTT,CASSPGFRDEKLFF
TRBJ2-7,NA,NA,TRBV12-3/TRBV12-4,TGTGCCAGCAGTTTAAACCCCCCGGATGAGCAGTACTTC,CASSLNPPDEQYF
TRBJ2-7,few,NA,TRBV5-1,TGCGCCAGCAGCTTGACAGGGTGGAGGCCTGCTGGGGGCGAGCAGTACTTC,CASSLTGWRPAGGEQYF
TRBJ2-1,NA,TRBD2,TRBV19,TGTGCCAGTAGTATAAGTGGGAGGGCGGTTGGGGAGCAGTTCTTC,CASSISGRAVGEQFF
TRBJ2-1,many,TRBD1,TRBV9,TGTGCCAGCAGCGTAGTAGGGACAGGATACAATGAGCAGTTCTTC,CASSVVGTGYNEQFF
TRBJ1-4,many,NA,TRBV9,TGTGCCAGCAGCCCTCAGGGGTTCACTAATGAAAAACTGTTTTTT,CASSPQGFTNEKLFF
TRBJ2-1,few,NA,TRBV3-1,TGTGCCAGCAGCGGTTCGGTTGGGGGACACAATGAGCAGTTCTTC,CASSGSVGGHNEQFF
TRBJ2-3,NA,TRBD1,TRBV7-9,TGTGCCAGCAGCTCCACTAACAGGGGGAGCACAGATACGCAGTATTTT,CASSSTNRGSTDTQYF
TRBJ2-2,NA,NA,TRBV12-3/TRBV12-4,TGTGCCAGCAGAGCAGGGGCGGTTGACACCGGGGAGCTGTTTTTT,CASRAGAVDTGELFF
TRBJ2-7,NA,TRBD1,TRBV12-3/TRBV12-4,TGTGCCAGCAGTTTAGGGGACAGGGCACTCTACGAGCAGTACTTC,CASSLGDRALYEQYF
TRBJ2-5,few,NA,TRBV12-3/TRBV12-4,TGTGCCAGCAGTTGGCAGGATGAGACCCAGTACTTC,CASSWQDETQYF
TRBJ2-3,NA,NA,TRBV7-9,TGTGCCAGCAGCTTACGCCAGGGTAGAGTAAGGACAGATACGCAGTATTTT,CASSLRQGRVRTDTQYF
TRBJ2-5,few,NA,TRBV4-2,TGTGCCAGCAGCCAAGTGGACAAAATTGGAGAGACCCAGTACTTC,CASSQVDKIGETQYF
TRBJ1-1,few,NA,TRBV28,TGTGCCAGCAGTGTAGCGGCTTTGGGGCACACTGAAGCTTTCTTT,CASSVAALGHTEAFF
TRBJ2-5,few,NA,TRBV5-6,TGTGCCAGCAGCCTGAAAGGGGGGGAGACCCAGTACTTC,CASSLKGGETQYF
TRBJ1-1,few,TRBD1,TRBV29-1,TGCAGCGCCCTTATGACAGGGATGAACACTGAAGCTTTCTTT,CSALMTGMNTEAFF
TRBJ1-5,few,TRBD1,TRBV6-2/TRBV6-3,TGTGCCAGCAGCTACGGGACAGGGGCGCATCAGCCCCAGCATTTT,CASSYGTGAHQPQHF
TRBJ1-6,NA,NA,TRBV6-1,TGTGCCAGCAGTCCCCTTGGGCAGGGACTTGATTCACCCCTCCACTTT,CASSPLGQGLDSPLHF
TRBJ2-1,NA,NA,TRBV20-1,TGCAGTGCTAGAGCACCAGCGGGCCTAATCAATGAGCAGTTCTTC,CSARAPAGLINEQFF
TRBJ1-2,few,NA,TRBV5-4,TGTGCCAGCAGCTTAGAGGACGGACATGGCTACACCTTC,CASSLEDGHGYTF
TRBJ2-1,NA,TRBD2,TRBV28,TGTGCCAGCAGTGACAGAGGGACTAGCGGTAATGAGCAGTTCTTC,CASSDRGTSGNEQFF
TRBJ1-1,NA,NA,TRBV20-1,TGCAGTGCTAGAGATCGCGGTACCACTAACACTGAAGCTTTCTTT,CSARDRGTTNTEAFF
TRBJ2-7,NA,NA,TRBV7-2,TGTGCCAGCAGCTTTTGGGACCCCCCATACGAGCAGTACTTC,CASSFWDPPYEQYF
TRBJ1-2,few,TRBD1,TRBV2,TGTGCCAGCAAAAGACAGGGGGCGATCTATGGCTACACCTTC,CASKRQGAIYGYTF
TRBJ1-2,NA,TRBD1,TRBV12-3/TRBV12-4,TGTGCCAGCAGTCCAGGGGGGCTGCGGAGGGGGAAAAATAGAGGCTACACCTTC,CASSPGGLRRGKNRGYTF
TRBJ2-7,NA,NA,TRBV11-2,TGTGCCAGCAGCTTTTCCGCAGTCTGCGAGCAGTACTTC,CASSFSAVCEQYF
TRBJ2-7,few,TRBD2,TRBV7-2,TGTGCCAGCAGCTTTCCGGCTAGCGGGAGTGAAGAGCAGTACTTC,CASSFPASGSEEQYF
TRBJ2-6,few,NA,TRBV11-1,TGTGCCAGCAGCTTAGGTTGGCCGGGGCTCTCTGGGGCCAACGTCCTGACTTTC,CASSLGWPGLSGANVLTF
TRBJ2-3,few,NA,TRBV20-1,TGCAGTGTTGGGACCCGGGCGGGTACGGATACGCAGTATTTT,CSVGTRAGTDTQYF
TRBJ1-6,many,NA,TRBV5-6,TGTGCCAGCAGCTGGGCCTATCTAGGCCAAGACTCACCCCTCCACTTT,CASSWAYLGQDSPLHF
TRBJ2-2,few,NA,TRBV4-3,TGCGCCAGCAGCCAAGAAATTGTAGGACAGCTGACCGGGGAGCTGTTTTTT,CASSQEIVGQLTGELFF
TRBJ2-1,NA,TRBD2,TRBV7-2,TGTGCCAGCAGGCCTAGCGGGGGCTCCTACAATGAGCAGTTCTTC,CASRPSGGSYNEQFF
TRBJ2-7,few,NA,TRBV5-1,TGCGCCAGCAGCTTGACTAGTTCTGGCTACGAGCAGTACTTC,CASSLTSSGYEQYF
TRBJ2-7,few,NA,TRBV9,TGTGCCAGCAGCGTAGGTCCTTCGAGGGGGACTCGCTCCTACGAGCAGTACTTC,CASSVGPSRGTRSYEQYF
TRBJ2-1,NA,TRBD2,TRBV20-1,TGCAGTGCTGCTGCGGGGGTGCAGTTCTTC,CSAAAGVQFF
TRBJ2-5,once,NA,TRBV6-2/TRBV6-3,TGTGCCAGCAGTTACTCTGGCAGGGACACCCAGTACTTC,CASSYSGRDTQYF